This T cell receptor beta chain was identified during a study of OX40 agonist ivuxolimab in advanced cancers. Looked up from germline, CDR1 is SNHLY and CDR2 is FYNNEI. The CDR3 is 15 residues long. Trimming pared 3 bases from V and 6 bases from J, leaving 15 bases between. Using immunoSEQ multiplex PCR, the repertoire was profiled, and TCRdb retains in-frame clones only, with some absent. The data hold 95,000 to 150,000 clones, with about 93% observed a single time. Specimen: CD4+ or CD8+ T cells sorted from blood, collected in a trial of the OX40 agonist ivuxolimab. The rearrangement uses TRBV2 and TRBJ2-1; D gene unclear. This sequence was found in an adult with an advanced solid tumor such as melanoma, head and neck, liver or kidney cancer. For the CDR3, the DNA is TGTGCCAGCAGTGATCCCAGCTATAAGGGCAATGAGCAGTTCTTC. Translated: CASSDPSYKGNEQFF.